This TCR beta chain originates from a study of cytomegalovirus exposure and HLA in healthy donors. Overall study results and limits: It emerged from a later analysis that several of the most significant clusters appeared to be linked to common viral pathogens. Later analysis suggested most CMV-associated TCR beta chains were HLA-restricted. HLA alleles showed associations with 15,000 to 20,000 TCR beta sequences in a later analysis, at a 0.05 false discovery rate. Specific recognition of CMV antigens was confirmed in vitro for a few chains (all CMV-associated).

There are 17 residues in the CDR3. The V end was cut by 0 bases, the J end by 1 base, with 11 bases between. The germline CDR1 and CDR2 sequences are SGHRS and YFSETQ. This PCR relied on a set of 60 Vbeta primers and 13 Jbeta primers. Assay used: immunoSEQ multiplex PCR; TCRdb lists only in-frame clones, some missing. The data hold about 130,000 clones, with approximately 80% observed a single time. Notes on this clone: Antigen unknown.

The sequence came from a male donor in good health and CMV-seropositive. Specimen: PBMCs. V is TRBV5-1 and J is TRBJ2-6; D is uncertain. CDR3 nucleotides: TGCGCCAGCAGCTTGGACAGATTTACATCTGGGGCCAACGTCCTGACTTTC. Protein sequence: CASSLDRFTSGANVLTF. Variable domain in full (rest from reference TRBV5-1 and TRBJ2-6): KAGVTQTPRYLIKTRGQQVTLSCSPISGHRSVSWYQQTPGQGLQFLFEYFSETQRNKGNFPGRFSGRQFSNSRSEMNVSTLELGDSALYLCASSLDRFTSGANVLTFGAGSRLTVL.